A single sample gave rise to the 25 T cell receptor beta chains below, sequenced in a study of blood T cells in healthy people across ages. A J-beta primer mix and a sample-barcoded 5' primer were used in a second PCR of about 7 to 12 cycles. TCRdb recomputed calls from the 5' RACE reads with MiXCR, one row per CDR3 protein. The data show 950,000 to 1,200,000 distinct CDR3 sequences, with around two fifths seen just once and less than 15% held by the top ten. Sample: blood. The source of these receptors is a man younger than 35 in good health.

The sample holds a few counts of this clonotype. The chain joins TRBV20-1 to TRBJ2-5; a possible D gene is TRBD2 (6 bases). CDR1 is DFQATT and CDR2 is SNEGSKA in the germline V gene (reference sequence). V shed 5 bases and J shed 5 bases, with 15 bases lying between them. The CDR3 totals 13 residues. CDR3 DNA: TGCAGTGCTCAGACTAGAGGTTGGGAGACCCAGTACTTC. It is translated as CSAQTRGWETQYF.

This clonotype was observed a handful of times. The chain employs TRBV4-3 and TRBJ2-2, with D perhaps matching TRBD1 (5 bases). Germline values: CDR1 LGHNA, CDR2 YSLEER. There are 13 residues in the CDR3. Trimming shortened V by 0 bases and J by 8 bases, and 7 bases separated the two germline ends. The CDR3 here is CASSQDRVGELFF. The CDR3 nucleotides read TGCGCCAGCAGCCAAGACAGGGTTGGGGAGCTGTTTTTT.

This clonotype was picked up a small number of times. The chain links TRBV5-5 to TRBJ2-1; TRBD1 agrees at 9 bases. The V and J ends lost 5 bases and 10 bases, in that order; junction bases with no gene match: 4. Per the germline V gene, CDR1 is SGHKS and CDR2 is YYEKEE (reference sequence). The CDR3 consists of 12 residues. The CDR3 reads CASSTGTGEQFF. Written as DNA, the CDR3 is TGTGCCAGCAGTACTGGGACAGGGGAGCAGTTCTTC.

This chain connects TRBV20-1 to TRBJ1-2, with TRBD1 matching over 7 bases. This CDR3 is built from 13 residues. The germline CDR1 and CDR2 sequences are DFQATT and SNEGSKA (reference sequence). V lost 6 bases and J lost 4; bases outside the gene matches: 8. The chain's CDR3 is CSAAPGQSYGYTF. The DNA for the CDR3 is TGCAGTGCCGCCCCGGGACAGAGCTATGGCTACACCTTC.

The J gene is TRBJ2-2, the V gene TRBV12-3 or TRBV12-4; 7 bases match TRBD1. The CDR3 runs 16 residues. V was pared by 5 bases and J by 6 bases, with 12 bases of the junction left unmatched. The CDR3 is CASSPSADRASGELFF. The CDR3 region has the DNA TGTGCCAGCAGTCCCTCTGCTGACAGGGCATCCGGGGAGCTGTTTTTT.

J is TRBJ2-5 and V is TRBV2; D unclear. The germline CDR1 and CDR2 sequences are SNHLY and FYNNEI. Deletions cut 10 bases from V and 1 base from J, with 16 bases between. This CDR3 is built from 14 residues. The CDR3 spells CATANPLGQETQYF. CDR3 coding DNA: TGTGCCACCGCGAACCCCTTAGGCCAAGAGACCCAGTACTTC.

With regard to this clonotype: One end of the junction does not line up with germline, which may come from a read error. The V call is TRBV7-2, the J call TRBJ2-3; TRBD2 is a possible D gene (6 bases). Germline V gene lookup returns CDR1 SGHTA and CDR2 FQGNSA. The length of the CDR3 is 16 residues. The CDR3 sequence: CAGSLVPPGLGDTQYF. CDR3 DNA: TGTGCCGGCAGCTTAGTCCCCCCGGGACTTGGAGATACGCAGTATTTT.

The rearrangement links TRBV6-1 to TRBJ1-1; no firm D call. The CDR3 has 14 residues. Trimming removed 3 bases at V and 1 base at J, with 9 bases between. Looked up from germline, CDR1 is MNHNS and CDR2 is SASEGT. CDR3 loop: CASSESRRNTEAFF. CDR3 nucleotide sequence: TGTGCCAGCAGTGAGAGCCGGAGGAACACTGAAGCTTTCTTT.

This clonotype occurred a few times. The chain joins TRBV27 to TRBJ2-7; no clear D. Per the germline V gene, CDR1 is MNHEY and CDR2 is SMNVEV (reference sequence). This CDR3 is built from 15 residues. Trimming cost V 2 bases and J 0 bases, with 11 bases left between them. The CDR3 region is CASSLVSESSYEQYF. Written as DNA, the CDR3 is TGTGCCAGCAGTTTAGTATCGGAGAGCTCCTACGAGCAGTACTTC.

The chain carries TRBV12-3 or TRBV12-4 and TRBJ2-1, with D perhaps matching TRBD1 or TRBD2 (5 bases each). This CDR3 has 16 amino acids. V lost 0 bases to trimming and J lost 1 base, with 10 bases between them. CDR3 sequence: CASSLALGESYNEQFF. The CDR3 nucleotides read TGTGCCAGCAGTTTAGCGCTGGGGGAATCCTACAATGAGCAGTTCTTC.

The table lists this clonotype with a few counts. V and J are TRBV7-2 and TRBJ2-1, with D possibly TRBD1 on 5 matching bases. The CDR3 runs 14 residues. Germline CDR1 is SGHTA and CDR2 is FQGNSA. Between the trimmed V and J ends, which lost 5 bases and 4 bases, there was a span of 12 bases. This CDR3 is CASSPPGPYNEQFF. The CDR3 region has the DNA TGTGCCAGCAGCCCCCCAGGGCCGTACAATGAGCAGTTCTTC. Full variable domain (remainder filled in from reference TRBV7-2 and TRBJ2-1): GAGVSQSPSNKVTEKGKDVELRCDPISGHTALYWYRQSLGQGLEFLIYFQGNSAPDKSGLPSDRFSAERTGGSVSTLTIQRTQQEDSAVYLCASSPPGPYNEQFFGPGTRLTVL.

This clonotype was counted a few times. The chain recombines TRBV20-1 with TRBJ1-4; D is undetermined. Germline V gene lookup returns CDR1 DFQATT and CDR2 SNEGSKA (reference sequence). Trimming stripped 6 bases from V and 4 bases from J, with 15 bases between. This CDR3 comprises 14 residues. CDR3 in amino acids: CSAHFNSFNEKLFF. CDR3 in DNA: TGCAGTGCCCACTTTAACTCCTTTAATGAAAAACTGTTTTTT.

The chain uses TRBV7-9 and TRBJ1-6; D is unclear. Germline CDR1 and CDR2: SEHNR and FQNEAQ (reference sequence). The CDR3 runs 14 residues. Trimming left V 2 bases short and J 7 bases short, with 9 bases between. DNA for the CDR3: TGTGCCAGCAGCTTAAGTTCGAGGAATTCACCCCTCCACTTT. The encoded protein is CASSLSSRNSPLHF.

Concerning this clonotype: This may stem from a read error, because a much larger clone lies one nucleotide away. The genes are TRBV9 and TRBJ2-3, with 11 bases fitting TRBD2. Germline V gene lookup returns CDR1 SGDLS and CDR2 YYNGEE. J gave up 3 bases and V 4 bases, and 7 bases lay outside the gene matches. The CDR3 is made up of 16 amino acids. The CDR3 region has the DNA TGTGCCAGCAGCCATCCGGGACTAGCGGCTACAGATACGCAGTATTTT. Encoded protein: CASSHPGLAATDTQYF.

This clonotype was observed a handful of times. The gene calls are TRBV6-5 and TRBJ1-2; D remains unclear. The ends were cut back, 2 bases at V and 11 bases at J, with 9 bases in the middle. Per germline, CDR1 MNHEY and CDR2 SVGAGI. The length of the CDR3 is 11 residues. The CDR3 loop reads CASSYKDTYTF. For the CDR3, the DNA is TGTGCCAGCAGTTACAAGGATACTTACACCTTC.

This clonotype was seen a handful of times. The chain is built from TRBV7-2 and TRBJ2-7, with D perhaps matching TRBD2 (5 bases). V shed 5 bases and J shed 0 bases, with 11 bases lying between them. CDR3 length: 14 amino acids. CDR1 is SGHTA and CDR2 is FQGNSA in the germline V gene. The CDR3 loop reads CASSRMGVSYEQYF. The DNA of the CDR3 is TGTGCCAGCAGCCGCATGGGAGTCTCCTACGAGCAGTACTTC.

This clonotype occurred a few times. This chain connects TRBV28 to TRBJ2-4; possible D gene TRBD1, 5 bases. V shed 5 bases and J shed 1 base, with 12 bases lying between them. The length of the CDR3 is 15 residues. The germline gives CDR1 MDHEN, CDR2 SYDVKM. CDR3 loop: CASSPQGGAKNIQYF. The DNA for the CDR3 is TGTGCCAGCAGTCCTCAGGGTGGGGCCAAAAACATTCAGTACTTC.

The V gene is TRBV4-3, the J gene TRBJ2-3; D may be TRBD2 (6 bases). The V gene lost 1 base and the J gene lost 6 bases, with 17 bases spanning the gap. This CDR3 has 16 amino acids. Germline loops: CDR1 LGHNA, CDR2 YSLEER. The CDR3 DNA reads as TGCGCCAGCAGCCAAGTCGTGCGGGGAGGATGGGATACGCAGTATTTT. Its protein is CASSQVVRGGWDTQYF.

This clonotype showed up just once. One end of the junction is discordant with germline, which a read error may explain. The genes are TRBV15 and TRBJ1-2; no definite D call. The germline V gene encodes CDR1 LNHNV and CDR2 YYDKDF (reference sequence). The CDR3 totals 20 residues. Here the CDR3 DNA reads TGTGCCACCAGCGGAGATTTGAGGCGGAGTTCGTTATTTCCAAACTATGGCTACACCTTC. Encoded protein: CATSGDLRRSSLFPNYGYTF.

This chain uses TRBV10-3 with TRBJ2-1; D is unclear. This CDR3 is 12 amino acids long. V lost 3 bases, J lost 10 bases, and 10 bases lay in between. Germline V gene data show CDR1 as ENHRY and CDR2 as SYGVKD. The CDR3 DNA reads TGTGCCATCAGTGATAGCTCCTACGAGCAGTTCTTC. Its protein product is CAISDSSYEQFF.

This chain links TRBV7-9 with TRBJ1-1; 8 bases line up with TRBD1. This CDR3 comprises 14 residues. After removal of 6 bases from V and 11 bases from J, the junction contained 14 bases not matched to a gene. Germline V lookup: CDR1 SEHNR, CDR2 FQNEAQ (reference sequence). The CDR3 coding sequence is TGTGCCAGCAGGCGACAGGGGCCACTGGGTCGGGCTTTCTTT. This translates into CASRRQGPLGRAFF.

This clonotype was detected only a few times. The chain employs TRBV6-5 and TRBJ1-5; maybe TRBD1 (6 bases). V lost 4 bases to trimming and J lost 3 bases, with 22 bases between them. Germline V lookup: CDR1 MNHEY, CDR2 SVGAGI. This CDR3 has 18 residues. CDR3 sequence: CASSSFPHRVSTNQPQHF. In DNA form, the CDR3 reads TGTGCCAGCAGTTCCTTCCCCCACAGGGTTTCGACCAATCAGCCCCAGCATTTT.

CDR3 coding DNA: TGCGCCAGCAGCCAGGGCAGGGTGGCAGGTATTCAGCCCCAGCATTTT. Translation: CASSQGRVAGIQPQHF. The rearrangement links TRBV4-1 to TRBJ1-5; maybe TRBD1 (5 bases). This CDR3 contains 16 residues. Germline lookup yields CDR1 MGHRA and CDR2 YSYEKL. Deletions cut 3 bases from V and 6 bases from J, with 18 bases between.

Worth noting for this clonotype: A clone one base away is much larger, so this may be a read error. V gene TRBV4-3 combines with J gene TRBJ2-1; D remains ambiguous. The DNA end favors TRBJ2-7, so the J call may be wrong. Per germline, CDR1 LGHNA and CDR2 YSLEER. The CDR3 is 17 residues long. In DNA form, the CDR3 reads TGCGCCAGCAGCCAAGGCCTAAGTACCGAAAGGTACAATGAGCAGTACTTC. It yields the protein CASSQGLSTERYNEQYF.

The chain is built from TRBV19 and TRBJ2-5; D remains ambiguous. CDR1 is LNHDA, CDR2 SQIVND, per germline (reference sequence). CDR3 size: 16 residues. The germline V and J ends were trimmed by 5 bases and 1 base, with 17 bases remaining between them. This chain's CDR3 is CASSPQPQMIQETQYF. For the CDR3, the DNA is TGTGCCAGTAGTCCCCAGCCTCAGATGATCCAAGAGACCCAGTACTTC.